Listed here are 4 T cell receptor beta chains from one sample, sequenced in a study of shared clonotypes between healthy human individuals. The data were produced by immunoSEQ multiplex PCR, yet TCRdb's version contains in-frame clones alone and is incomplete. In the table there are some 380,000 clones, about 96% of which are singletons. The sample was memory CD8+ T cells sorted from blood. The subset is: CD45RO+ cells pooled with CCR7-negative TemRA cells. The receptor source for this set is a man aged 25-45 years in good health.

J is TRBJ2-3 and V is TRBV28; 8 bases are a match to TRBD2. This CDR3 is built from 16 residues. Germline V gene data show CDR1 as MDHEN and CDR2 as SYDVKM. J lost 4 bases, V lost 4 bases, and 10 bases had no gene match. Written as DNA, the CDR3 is TGTGCCAGCAGTTCCGCAAGCGGGAGTCACGCAGATACGCAGTATTTT. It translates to CASSSASGSHADTQYF.

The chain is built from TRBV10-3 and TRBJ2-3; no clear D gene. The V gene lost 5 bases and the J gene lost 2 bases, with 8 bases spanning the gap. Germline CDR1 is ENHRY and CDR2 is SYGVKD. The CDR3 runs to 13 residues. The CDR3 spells CAISIGNTDTQYF. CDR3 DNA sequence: TGTGCCATCAGTATAGGGAACACAGATACGCAGTATTTT.

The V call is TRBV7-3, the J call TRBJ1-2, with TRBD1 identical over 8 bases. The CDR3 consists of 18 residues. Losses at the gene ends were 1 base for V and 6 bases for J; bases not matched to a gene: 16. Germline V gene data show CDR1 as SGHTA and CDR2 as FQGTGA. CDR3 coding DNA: TGTGCCAGCAGCTTAAAATACGCACAGGGGGAGGTGGAGGATGGCTACACCTTC. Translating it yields CASSLKYAQGEVEDGYTF.

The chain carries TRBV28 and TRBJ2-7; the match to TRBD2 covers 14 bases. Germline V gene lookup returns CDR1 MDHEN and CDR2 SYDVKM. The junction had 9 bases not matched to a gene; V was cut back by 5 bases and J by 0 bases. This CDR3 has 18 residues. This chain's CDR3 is CASSPSGLAGASSYEQYF. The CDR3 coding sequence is TGTGCCAGCAGTCCCTCGGGACTAGCGGGAGCAAGCTCCTACGAGCAGTACTTC.